Shown below are 12 T cell receptor beta chains from a single sample sequenced in a study of response to subunit inactivated influenza vaccine. In TCRdb, the RT-PCR reads were re-called with MiXCR into one record per CDR3 protein. The data hold about 520,000 distinct CDR3 sequences, with 11% observed a single time. Sample: PBMCs from blood, taken about 40 days after vaccination. These receptors were obtained from a man aged 45-65 years who received an inactivated influenza vaccine.

This chain joins TRBV5-1 and TRBJ2-7; D call uncertain. V was cut by 4 bases and J by 2 bases, with 22 bases left in between. The CDR3 has 17 amino acids. From germline, CDR1 is SGHRS and CDR2 YFSETQ. The CDR3 nucleotides read TGCGCCAGCAGCGAGGAGTACAGTGGCGATCCTGCCTACGAGCAGTACTTC. Its protein is CASSEEYSGDPAYEQYF.

There are many counts of this clonotype. J is TRBJ1-2 and V is TRBV6-1, with a possible D match to TRBD1 (5 bases). The CDR3 loop spans 15 amino acids. CDR1 MNHNS and CDR2 SASEGT come from the germline V gene. Trimming cost V 8 bases and J 0 bases, with 16 bases left between them. The CDR3 is CASQSGPPSNYGYTF. DNA of the CDR3: TGTGCCAGCCAGTCGGGACCACCATCTAACTATGGCTACACCTTC.

This clonotype was seen many times. The chain is built from TRBV28 and TRBJ2-7; tentative D call: TRBD2 (6 bases). This CDR3 has 12 residues. CDR1 MDHEN and CDR2 SYDVKM come from the germline V gene. V shed 5 bases and J shed 11 bases, with 16 bases lying between them. The CDR3 loop reads CASSTAGWEKYF. CDR3 DNA sequence: TGTGCCAGCAGTACCGCGGGGTGGGAGAAGTACTTC.

The chain is built from TRBV5-1 and TRBJ2-1, with TRBD2 matching 7 bases. CDR3 size: 16 residues. Germline V gene lookup returns CDR1 SGHRS and CDR2 YFSETQ. V shed 0 bases, J shed 6 bases, and the junction held 9 bases outside the gene matches. The CDR3 protein is CASSLAIGLDFNEQFF. The CDR3, as DNA: TGCGCCAGCAGCTTGGCCATCGGACTAGACTTCAATGAGCAGTTCTTC.

The chain carries TRBV6-5 and TRBJ2-7, with D unclear. The germline CDR1 and CDR2 sequences are MNHEY and SVGAGI. V was cut by 2 bases and J by 0 bases, with 8 bases left in between. CDR3 length: 14 amino acids. Here the CDR3 reads CASSYLDRSYEQYF. CDR3 sequence (DNA): TGTGCCAGCAGTTACCTGGACCGCTCCTACGAGCAGTACTTC.

This clonotype was detected a few times. The DNA of the CDR3 is TGTGCCAGCAGTGTCGCGGGACTTCACTACGAGCAGTACTTC. Its protein is CASSVAGLHYEQYF. The chain is built from TRBV12-3 or TRBV12-4 and TRBJ2-7, with a weak D call TRBD2 (6 bases). With 5 bases removed from V and 3 bases from J, the gap between germline ends came to 14 bases. The CDR3 sequence is 14 residues long.

This clonotype was seen only a few times. The V gene is TRBV3-1, the J gene TRBJ2-1; TRBD1 might be the D (6 bases). Germline V gene lookup returns CDR1 LGHDT and CDR2 YNNKEL (reference sequence). The CDR3 sequence is 19 residues long. The V gene lost 3 bases and the J gene lost 5 bases, with 26 bases spanning the gap. The CDR3 region is CASSHDTGLGSDVHNEQFF. CDR3 DNA: TGTGCCAGCAGCCATGATACAGGGCTTGGGTCCGACGTTCACAATGAGCAGTTCTTC.

This clonotype was seen repeatedly, ten times or more. The chain combines TRBV29-1 with TRBJ2-7, with D tentatively TRBD2 (6 bases). V was cut by 5 bases and J by 3 bases, with 11 bases left in between. Germline lookup yields CDR1 SQVTM and CDR2 ANQGSEA. There are 12 residues in the CDR3. CDR3 bases: TGCAGCGTTAAAATCGGGGGCTACGAGCAGTACTTC. The encoded protein is CSVKIGGYEQYF.

This clonotype came up a few times. The V and J genes are TRBV12-3 or TRBV12-4 and TRBJ2-3, with D possibly matching TRBD1 (5 bases). The CDR3 covers 15 residues. V lost 3 bases to trimming and J lost 6 bases, with 16 bases between them. As DNA, the CDR3 is TGTGCCAGCAGTTTCCCAGGTAGGGGCCGCGATACGCAGTATTTT. It yields the protein CASSFPGRGRDTQYF.

This clonotype has a single count. The chain joins TRBV11-2 to TRBJ2-2, with D perhaps given as TRBD1 or TRBD2 (5 bases each). The CDR3 extends over 16 amino acids. CDR1 is SGHAT and CDR2 is FQNNGV in the germline V gene. The V end was cut by 5 bases, the J end by 2 bases, with 15 bases between. CDR3 nucleotides: TGTGCCAGCAGCAAATCCGGGACGGTTAACACCGGGGAGCTGTTTTTT. Its translation is CASSKSGTVNTGELFF.

DNA for the CDR3: TGTGCCAGCAGCAAAAGGGTCGCGGGAAATGAAAAACTGTTTTTT. It yields the protein CASSKRVAGNEKLFF. The rearrangement links TRBV11-2 to TRBJ1-4; D gene unclear. Germline V lookup: CDR1 SGHAT, CDR2 FQNNGV. The CDR3 runs to 15 residues. The V end lost 5 bases, the J end lost 5 bases, and 15 bases lay between the germline ends. The variable domain in full, with the rest retrieved from reference TRBV11-2 and TRBJ1-4, is EAGVAQSPRYKIIEKRQSVAFWCNPISGHATLYWYQQILGQGPKLLIQFQNNGVVDDSQLPKDRFSAERLKGVDSTLKIQPAKLEDSAVYLCASSKRVAGNEKLFFGSGTQLSVL.

The V and J genes are TRBV27 and TRBJ2-3; D ambiguous. This CDR3 has 13 amino acids. CDR1 and CDR2 from the germline V gene are MNHEY and SMNVEV (reference sequence). V was pared by 6 bases and J by 6 bases, with 13 bases between. CDR3 sequence reads: CASSLVEEDTQYF. The CDR3 region has the DNA TGTGCCAGCAGCCTCGTTGAGGAGGATACGCAGTATTTT.